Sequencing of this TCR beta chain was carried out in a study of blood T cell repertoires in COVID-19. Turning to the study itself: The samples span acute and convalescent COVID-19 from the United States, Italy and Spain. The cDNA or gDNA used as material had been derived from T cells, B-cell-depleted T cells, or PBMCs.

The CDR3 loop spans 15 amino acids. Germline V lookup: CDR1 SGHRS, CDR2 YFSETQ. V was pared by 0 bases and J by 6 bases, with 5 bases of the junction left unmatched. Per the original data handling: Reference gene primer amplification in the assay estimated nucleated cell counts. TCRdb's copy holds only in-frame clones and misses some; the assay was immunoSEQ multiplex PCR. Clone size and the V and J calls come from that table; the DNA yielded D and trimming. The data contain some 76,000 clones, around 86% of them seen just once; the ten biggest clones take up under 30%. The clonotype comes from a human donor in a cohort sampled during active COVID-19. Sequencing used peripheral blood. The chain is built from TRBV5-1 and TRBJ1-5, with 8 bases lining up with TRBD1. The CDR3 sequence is CASSLVGQVGQPQHF. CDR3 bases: TGCGCCAGCAGCTTGGTGGGACAGGTCGGTCAGCCCCAGCATTTT. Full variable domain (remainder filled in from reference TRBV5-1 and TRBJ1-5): KAGVTQTPRYLIKTRGQQVTLSCSPISGHRSVSWYQQTPGQGLQFLFEYFSETQRNKGNFPGRFSGRQFSNSRSEMNVSTLELGDSALYLCASSLVGQVGQPQHFGDGTRLSIL.